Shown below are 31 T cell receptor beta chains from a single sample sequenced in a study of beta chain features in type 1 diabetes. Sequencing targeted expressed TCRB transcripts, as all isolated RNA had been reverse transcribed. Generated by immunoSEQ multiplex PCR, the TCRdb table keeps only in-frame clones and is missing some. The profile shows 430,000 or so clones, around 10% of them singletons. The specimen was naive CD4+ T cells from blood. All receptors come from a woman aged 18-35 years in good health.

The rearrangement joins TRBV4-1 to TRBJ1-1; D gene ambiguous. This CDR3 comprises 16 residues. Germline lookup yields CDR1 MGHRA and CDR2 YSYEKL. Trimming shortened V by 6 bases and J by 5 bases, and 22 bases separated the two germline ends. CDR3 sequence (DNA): TGCGCCAGCAGGGTGATCGGTTCTGGGAGCAAAACTGAAGCTTTCTTT. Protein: CASRVIGSGSKTEAFF.

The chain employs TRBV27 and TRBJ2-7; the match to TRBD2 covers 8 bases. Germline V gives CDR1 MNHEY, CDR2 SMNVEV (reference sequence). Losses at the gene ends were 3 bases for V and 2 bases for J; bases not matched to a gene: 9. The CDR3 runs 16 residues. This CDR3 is CASSFNRREVPYEQYF. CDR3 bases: TGTGCCAGCAGTTTTAATCGGCGGGAGGTACCCTACGAGCAGTACTTC.

This CDR3 is CASSLSAIQNIQYF. The DNA of the CDR3 is TGTGCCAGCAGCTTGAGCGCCATACAAAACATTCAGTACTTC. This chain joins TRBV5-6 and TRBJ2-4; D gene uncertain. This CDR3 has 14 residues. CDR1 and CDR2 from the germline V gene are SGHDT and YYEEEE. Trimming took off 1 base at V and 5 bases at J, with 10 bases between the two ends.

CDR3 coding DNA: TGTGCCCACGGGACTAGCGCCACAGATACGCAGTATTTT. This encodes CAHGTSATDTQYF. The chain couples TRBV5-4 to TRBJ2-3, with 10 nucleotides matching TRBD2. Per germline, CDR1 SGHNT and CDR2 YYREEE (reference sequence). The CDR3 is 13 amino acids. The junction had 4 bases not matched to a gene; V was cut back by 10 bases and J by 2 bases.

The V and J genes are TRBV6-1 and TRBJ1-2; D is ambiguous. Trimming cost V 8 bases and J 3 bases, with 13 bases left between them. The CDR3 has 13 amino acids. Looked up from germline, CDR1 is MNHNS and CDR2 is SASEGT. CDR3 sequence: CASSRGWDYGYTF. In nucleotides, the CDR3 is TGTGCCAGCTCGCGGGGTTGGGACTATGGCTACACCTTC.

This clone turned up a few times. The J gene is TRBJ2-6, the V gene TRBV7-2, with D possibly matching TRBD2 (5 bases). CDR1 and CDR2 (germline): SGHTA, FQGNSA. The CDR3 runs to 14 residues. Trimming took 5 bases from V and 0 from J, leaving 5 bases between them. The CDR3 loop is CASSGLSGANVLTF. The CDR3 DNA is TGTGCCAGCAGCGGACTCTCTGGGGCCAACGTCCTGACTTTC.

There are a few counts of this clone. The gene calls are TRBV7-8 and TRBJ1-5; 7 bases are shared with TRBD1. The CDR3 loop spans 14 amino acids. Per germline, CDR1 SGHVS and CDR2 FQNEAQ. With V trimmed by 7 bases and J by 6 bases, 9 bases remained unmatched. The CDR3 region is CASTESRGLQPQHF. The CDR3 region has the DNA TGTGCCAGCACGGAATCGAGGGGGCTTCAGCCCCAGCATTTT.

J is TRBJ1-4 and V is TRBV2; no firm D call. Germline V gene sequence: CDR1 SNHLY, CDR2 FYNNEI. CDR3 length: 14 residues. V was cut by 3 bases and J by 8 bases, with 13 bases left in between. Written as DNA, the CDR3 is TGTGCCAGCAGTGAGGGAGGACTGGGGGAAAAACTGTTTTTT. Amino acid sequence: CASSEGGLGEKLFF.

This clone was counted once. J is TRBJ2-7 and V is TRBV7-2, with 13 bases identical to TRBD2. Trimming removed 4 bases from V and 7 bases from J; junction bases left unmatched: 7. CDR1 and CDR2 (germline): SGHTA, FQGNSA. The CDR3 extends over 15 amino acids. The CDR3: CASSYRTSGSFEQYF. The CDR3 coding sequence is TGTGCCAGCAGCTACCGGACTAGCGGGAGCTTTGAGCAGTACTTC.

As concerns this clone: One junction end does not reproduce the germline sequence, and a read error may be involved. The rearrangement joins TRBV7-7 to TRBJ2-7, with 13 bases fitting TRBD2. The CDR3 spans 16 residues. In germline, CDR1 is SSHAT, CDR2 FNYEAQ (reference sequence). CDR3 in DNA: TGTGCTAGCAGCCCGGGACTAGCGGGATTGGGTTACGAGCAGTACTTC. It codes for CASSPGLAGLGYEQYF. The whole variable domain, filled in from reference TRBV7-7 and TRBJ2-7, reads GAGVSQSPRYKVTKRGQDVTLRCDPISSHATLYWYQQALGQGPEFLTYFNYEAQPDKSGLPSDRFSAERPEGSISTLTIQRTEQRDSAMYRCASSPGLAGLGYEQYFGPGTRLTVT.

In nucleotides, the CDR3 is TGTGCCAGCAGCCCCCTAGTAGGGACAGGGATTGAAAAACTGTTTTTT. This encodes CASSPLVGTGIEKLFF. The chain is built from TRBV4-2 and TRBJ1-4, with 9 bases fitting TRBD1. V trimming: 4 bases; J trimming: 7 bases; junction bases outside the gene matches: 10. Germline loops: CDR1 LGHNA, CDR2 YNFKEQ. The CDR3 runs to 16 residues.

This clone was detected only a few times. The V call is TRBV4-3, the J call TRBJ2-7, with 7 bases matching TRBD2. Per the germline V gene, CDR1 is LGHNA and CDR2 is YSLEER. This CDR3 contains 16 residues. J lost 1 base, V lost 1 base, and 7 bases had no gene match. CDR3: CASSQVFGGGSYEQYF. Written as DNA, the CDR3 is TGCGCCAGCAGCCAAGTGTTCGGGGGAGGGTCCTACGAGCAGTACTTC.

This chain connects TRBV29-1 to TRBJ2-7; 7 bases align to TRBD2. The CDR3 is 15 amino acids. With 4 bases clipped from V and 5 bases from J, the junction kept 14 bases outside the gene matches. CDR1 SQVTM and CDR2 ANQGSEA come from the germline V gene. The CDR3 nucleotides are TGCAGCGTTGTTGATTCCGGGACTACAATCCACGAGCAGTACTTC. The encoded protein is CSVVDSGTTIHEQYF.

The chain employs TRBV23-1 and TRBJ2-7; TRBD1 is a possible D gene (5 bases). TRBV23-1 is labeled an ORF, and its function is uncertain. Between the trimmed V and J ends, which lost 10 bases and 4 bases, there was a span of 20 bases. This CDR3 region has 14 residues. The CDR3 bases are TGCGCCAACCCGGGCCACACTCACAGGTACGAGCAGTACGTC. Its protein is CANPGHTHRYEQYV.

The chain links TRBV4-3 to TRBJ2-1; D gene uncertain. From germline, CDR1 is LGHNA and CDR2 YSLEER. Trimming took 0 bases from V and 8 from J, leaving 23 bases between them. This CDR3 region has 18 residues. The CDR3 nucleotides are TGCGCCAGCAGCCAAGAGGGTATCGGGTCAGCCCGGCTACATGAGCAGTTCTTC. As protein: CASSQEGIGSARLHEQFF.

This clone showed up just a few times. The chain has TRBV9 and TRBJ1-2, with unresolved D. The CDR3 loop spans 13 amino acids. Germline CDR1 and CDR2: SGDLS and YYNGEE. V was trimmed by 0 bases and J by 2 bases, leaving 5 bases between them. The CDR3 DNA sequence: TGTGCCAGCAGCGTAGTGGAGAACTATGGCTACACCTTC. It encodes CASSVVENYGYTF.

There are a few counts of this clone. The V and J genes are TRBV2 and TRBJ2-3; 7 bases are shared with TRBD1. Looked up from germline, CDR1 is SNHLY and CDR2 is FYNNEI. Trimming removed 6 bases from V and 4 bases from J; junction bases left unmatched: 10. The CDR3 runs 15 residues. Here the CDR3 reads CASSRDSPRADTQYF. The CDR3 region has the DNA TGTGCCAGCAGCCGGGACAGTCCCAGGGCAGATACGCAGTATTTT.

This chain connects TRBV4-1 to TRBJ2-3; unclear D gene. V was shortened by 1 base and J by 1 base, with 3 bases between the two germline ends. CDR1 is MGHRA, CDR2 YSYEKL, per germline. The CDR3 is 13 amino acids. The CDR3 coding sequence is TGCGCCAGCAGCCAAGTGGGCACAGATACGCAGTATTTT. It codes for CASSQVGTDTQYF.

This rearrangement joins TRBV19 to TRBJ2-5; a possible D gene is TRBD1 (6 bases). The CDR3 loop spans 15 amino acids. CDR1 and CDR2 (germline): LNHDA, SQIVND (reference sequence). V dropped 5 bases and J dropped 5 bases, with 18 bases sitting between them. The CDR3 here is CASSLRTGLGETQYF. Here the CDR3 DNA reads TGTGCCAGTAGTCTACGAACAGGGTTAGGCGAGACCCAGTACTTC.

CDR3: CASSRDRDVNGYTF. The CDR3 DNA reads TGCGCCAGCAGCCGGGACAGGGATGTAAATGGCTACACCTTC. The chain is built from TRBV5-1 and TRBJ1-2, with 9 bases identical to TRBD1. This CDR3 has 14 residues. Per germline, CDR1 SGHRS and CDR2 YFSETQ. The J segment lost 6 bases and the V segment lost 4 bases, leaving 7 bases of the junction unmatched.

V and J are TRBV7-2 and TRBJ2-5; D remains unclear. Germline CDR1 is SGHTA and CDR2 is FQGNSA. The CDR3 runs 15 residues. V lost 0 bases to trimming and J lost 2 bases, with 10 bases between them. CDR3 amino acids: CASSLARPGQETQYF. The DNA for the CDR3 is TGTGCCAGCAGCTTAGCTCGGCCGGGTCAAGAGACCCAGTACTTC.

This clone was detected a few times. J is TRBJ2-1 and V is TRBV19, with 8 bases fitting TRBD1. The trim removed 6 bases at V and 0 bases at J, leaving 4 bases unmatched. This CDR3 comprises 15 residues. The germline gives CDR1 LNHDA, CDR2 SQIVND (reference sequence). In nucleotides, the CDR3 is TGTGCCAGTAGCACGGACAGGGCCTCCTACAATGAGCAGTTCTTC. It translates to CASSTDRASYNEQFF.

CDR3 bases: TGTGCCAGCAGCCAAAAAAGGGAGTTAGCCCACCAAGAGACCCAGTACTTC. Residues: CASSQKRELAHQETQYF. The chain has TRBV14 and TRBJ2-5; tentatively, D is TRBD2 (5 bases). The CDR3 runs 17 residues. Trimming cost V 2 bases and J 0 bases, with 16 bases left between them. CDR1 and CDR2 (germline): SGHDN, FVKESK.

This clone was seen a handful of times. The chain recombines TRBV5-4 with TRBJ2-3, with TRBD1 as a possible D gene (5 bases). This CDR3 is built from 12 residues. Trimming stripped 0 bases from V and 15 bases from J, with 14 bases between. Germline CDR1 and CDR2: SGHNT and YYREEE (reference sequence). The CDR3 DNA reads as TGTGCCAGCAGCTTGGAGAGTGGGGCCCCTTATTTT. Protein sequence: CASSLESGAPYF.

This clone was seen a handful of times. CDR3 sequence: CASSLATGTSTDTQYF. In DNA, the CDR3 is TGCGCCAGCAGCTTGGCGACCGGGACTAGCACAGATACGCAGTATTTT. This chain connects TRBV5-1 to TRBJ2-3; maybe TRBD2 (6 bases). Germline V lookup: CDR1 SGHRS, CDR2 YFSETQ. CDR3 size: 16 residues. V lost 0 bases and J lost 0, with 11 bases in between.

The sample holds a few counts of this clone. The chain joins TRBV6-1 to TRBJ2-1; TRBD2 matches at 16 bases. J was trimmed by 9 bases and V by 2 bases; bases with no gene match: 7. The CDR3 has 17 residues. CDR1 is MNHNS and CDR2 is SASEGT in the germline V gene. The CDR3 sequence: CASSESGLAGGPGEQFF. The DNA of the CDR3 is TGTGCCAGCAGTGAATCGGGACTAGCGGGAGGGCCGGGTGAGCAGTTCTTC.

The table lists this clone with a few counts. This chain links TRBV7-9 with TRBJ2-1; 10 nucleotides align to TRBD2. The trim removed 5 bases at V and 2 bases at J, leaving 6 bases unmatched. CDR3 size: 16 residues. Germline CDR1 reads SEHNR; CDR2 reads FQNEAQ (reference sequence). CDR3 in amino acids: CASSPKAGGAYNEQFF. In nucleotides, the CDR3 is TGTGCCAGCAGCCCTAAAGCGGGAGGGGCCTACAATGAGCAGTTCTTC. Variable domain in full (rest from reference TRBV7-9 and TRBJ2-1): DTGVSQNPRHKITKRGQNVTFRCDPISEHNRLYWYRQTLGQGPEFLTYFQNEAQLEKSRLLSDRFSAERPKGSFSTLEIQRTEQGDSAMYLCASSPKAGGAYNEQFFGPGTRLTVL.

The CDR3 loop reads CATSSGTGGSNSPLHF. CDR3 sequence (DNA): TGTGCCACCAGCAGTGGGACAGGGGGAAGTAATTCACCCCTCCACTTT. This chain joins TRBV15 and TRBJ1-6; 11 nucleotides match TRBD1. The CDR3 covers 16 residues. V was clipped by 3 bases and J by 6 bases; unmatched bases: 4. Per the germline V gene, CDR1 is LNHNV and CDR2 is YYDKDF (reference sequence).

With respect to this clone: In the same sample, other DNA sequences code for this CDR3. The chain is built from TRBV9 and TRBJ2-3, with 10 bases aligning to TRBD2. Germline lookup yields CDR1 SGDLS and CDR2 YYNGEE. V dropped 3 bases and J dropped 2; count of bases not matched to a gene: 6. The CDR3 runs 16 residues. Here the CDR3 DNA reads TGTGCCAGCAGCGCAACCGGACTAGCGGTCACAGATACGCAGTATTTT. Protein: CASSATGLAVTDTQYF.

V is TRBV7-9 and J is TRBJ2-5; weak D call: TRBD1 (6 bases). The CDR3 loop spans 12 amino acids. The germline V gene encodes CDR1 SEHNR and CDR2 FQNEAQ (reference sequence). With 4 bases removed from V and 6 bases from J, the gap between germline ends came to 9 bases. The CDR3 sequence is CASSWGQQTQYF. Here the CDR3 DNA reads TGTGCCAGCAGCTGGGGGCAACAGACCCAGTACTTC.

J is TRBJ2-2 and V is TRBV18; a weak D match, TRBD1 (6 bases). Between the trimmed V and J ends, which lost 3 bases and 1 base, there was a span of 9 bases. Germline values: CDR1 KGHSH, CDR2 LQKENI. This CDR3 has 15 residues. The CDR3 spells CASSPPGQNTGELFF. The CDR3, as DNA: TGTGCCAGCTCACCTCCGGGACAGAACACCGGGGAGCTGTTTTTT.